A selection of T cell receptor beta chains follows, all from one sample in a study of spatial heterogeneity in lung cancer. Each CDR3 protein gets one entry after TCRdb re-called the 5' RACE reads with MiXCR. The sample carries roughly 79,000 distinct CDR3 sequences, roughly an eighth recorded once. This specimen consisted of PBMCs, obtained at surgery. Every receptor here comes from a male donor with early-stage non-small cell lung cancer. CDR3s include the opening cysteine and the closing phenylalanine or tryptophan. The order of the fields is V gene, D gene, J gene, clone size, CDR3 protein, CDR3 DNA. D genes are given only for firm matches. A clone size is listed for some rows: how often the clone was seen (once, few, many), or a class if it is expanded.

V gene: TRBV2
D gene: .
J gene: TRBJ2-6
clone size: .
CDR3 protein: CASTFPSASWGANVLTF
CDR3 DNA: TGTGCCAGCACCTTCCCTAGCGCGAGCTGGGGGGCCAACGTCCTGACTTTC

V gene: TRBV20-1
D gene: .
J gene: TRBJ1-5
clone size: many
CDR3 protein: CSASPHSNQPQHF
CDR3 DNA: TGCAGTGCTAGCCCGCATAGCAATCAGCCCCAGCATTTT

V gene: TRBV3-1
D gene: .
J gene: TRBJ2-7
clone size: many
CDR3 protein: CASSQLVGPSYEQYF
CDR3 DNA: TGTGCCAGCAGCCAATTAGTTGGTCCGTCCTACGAGCAGTACTTC

V gene: TRBV24-1
D gene: .
J gene: TRBJ1-2
clone size: .
CDR3 protein: CATTLPPGTPFRYGCTF
CDR3 DNA: TGTGCCACCACCTTACCCCCCGGGACCCCTTTTCGTTATGGTTGCACCTTC

V gene: TRBV30
D gene: TRBD1
J gene: TRBJ1-1
clone size: many
CDR3 protein: CAYSGGMNTEAFF
CDR3 DNA: TGTGCATACTCAGGGGGAATGAACACTGAAGCTTTCTTT

V gene: TRBV28
D gene: .
J gene: TRBJ1-1
clone size: .
CDR3 protein: CASSPSIGEAFF
CDR3 DNA: TGTGCCAGCAGTCCCTCGATAGGGGAAGCTTTCTTT

V gene: TRBV19
D gene: .
J gene: TRBJ1-5
clone size: medium-sized
CDR3 protein: CASSPGEPQHF
CDR3 DNA: TGTGCCAGTAGTCCAGGAGAGCCCCAGCATTTT

V gene: TRBV29-1
D gene: .
J gene: TRBJ1-1
clone size: few
CDR3 protein: CSVASGQNTEAFF
CDR3 DNA: TGCAGCGTCGCATCGGGCCAGAACACTGAAGCTTTCTTT

V gene: TRBV7-3
D gene: .
J gene: TRBJ1-1
clone size: many
CDR3 protein: CASSPKGGLTEAFF
CDR3 DNA: TGTGCCAGCAGCCCCAAGGGGGGGTTAACTGAAGCTTTCTTT

V gene: TRBV7-9
D gene: .
J gene: TRBJ1-2
clone size: few
CDR3 protein: CASSLATGHGYTF
CDR3 DNA: TGTGCCAGCAGCTTAGCAACCGGGCATGGCTACACCTTC

V gene: TRBV13
D gene: TRBD1
J gene: TRBJ2-7
clone size: .
CDR3 protein: CASRQTGAGSYEQYF
CDR3 DNA: TGTGCCAGCAGACAGACAGGGGCGGGCTCCTACGAGCAGTACTTC

V gene: TRBV5-1
D gene: TRBD2
J gene: TRBJ2-7
clone size: .
CDR3 protein: CASSSFSGSGNEQYF
CDR3 DNA: TGCGCCAGCAGCTCTTTCAGCGGGAGTGGTAACGAGCAGTACTTC

V gene: TRBV20-1
D gene: TRBD1
J gene: TRBJ2-2
clone size: .
CDR3 protein: CSAQQGVGELFF
CDR3 DNA: TGCAGTGCTCAACAGGGGGTCGGGGAGCTGTTTTTT

V gene: TRBV7-2
D gene: .
J gene: TRBJ1-5
clone size: many
CDR3 protein: CASSLTKQPQHF
CDR3 DNA: TGTGCCAGCAGCTTAACGAAACAGCCCCAGCATTTT

V gene: TRBV14
D gene: .
J gene: TRBJ1-2
clone size: few
CDR3 protein: CASSQQTSYGYTF
CDR3 DNA: TGTGCCAGCAGCCAACAGACGTCATATGGCTACACCTTC

V gene: TRBV6-2/TRBV6-3
D gene: TRBD2
J gene: TRBJ2-2
clone size: .
CDR3 protein: CASSYPLAGGPGELFF
CDR3 DNA: TGTGCCAGCAGTTACCCACTAGCGGGAGGGCCCGGGGAGCTGTTTTTT

V gene: TRBV20-1
D gene: TRBD2
J gene: TRBJ2-7
clone size: .
CDR3 protein: CSATSGSKNEQYF
CDR3 DNA: TGCAGTGCTACAAGCGGGAGTAAGAACGAGCAGTACTTC

V gene: TRBV3-1
D gene: .
J gene: TRBJ1-1
clone size: few
CDR3 protein: CASRQGMAEAFF
CDR3 DNA: TGTGCCAGCAGGCAGGGCATGGCTGAAGCTTTCTTT

V gene: TRBV6-5
D gene: .
J gene: TRBJ2-7
clone size: few
CDR3 protein: CASSFHRATSYEQYF
CDR3 DNA: TGTGCCAGCAGTTTTCACAGGGCTACCTCCTACGAGCAGTACTTC

V gene: TRBV10-3
D gene: TRBD1
J gene: TRBJ2-3
clone size: .
CDR3 protein: CAISAAKQGDRTDTQYF
CDR3 DNA: TGTGCCATCAGTGCCGCCAAACAGGGGGATCGCACAGATACGCAGTATTTT

V gene: TRBV30
D gene: .
J gene: TRBJ2-1
clone size: .
CDR3 protein: CAWSGVANEQFF
CDR3 DNA: TGTGCCTGGAGTGGGGTAGCCAATGAGCAGTTCTTC

V gene: TRBV29-1
D gene: .
J gene: TRBJ2-6
clone size: few
CDR3 protein: CSVEDRGYSGANVLTF
CDR3 DNA: TGCAGCGTTGAAGATCGCGGCTACTCTGGGGCCAACGTCCTGACTTTC

V gene: TRBV3-1
D gene: .
J gene: TRBJ1-1
clone size: .
CDR3 protein: CASSQENTGNTEAFF
CDR3 DNA: TGTGCCAGCAGCCAAGAGAATACAGGGAACACTGAAGCTTTCTTT

V gene: TRBV27
D gene: .
J gene: TRBJ1-2
clone size: few
CDR3 protein: CASSWAATNYGYTF
CDR3 DNA: TGTGCCAGCAGTTGGGCGGCGACCAACTATGGCTACACCTTC

V gene: TRBV5-1
D gene: TRBD2
J gene: TRBJ2-3
clone size: .
CDR3 protein: CASSLLAGGPDTQYF
CDR3 DNA: TGCGCCAGCAGCTTACTAGCGGGAGGTCCAGATACGCAGTATTTT

V gene: TRBV19
D gene: .
J gene: TRBJ2-1
clone size: .
CDR3 protein: CASSIRGGKDNEQFF
CDR3 DNA: TGTGCCAGTAGTATTCGAGGAGGGAAGGACAATGAGCAGTTCTTC

V gene: TRBV29-1
D gene: .
J gene: TRBJ2-2
clone size: .
CDR3 protein: CSVELGPGELFF
CDR3 DNA: TGCAGCGTTGAACTAGGTCCCGGGGAGCTGTTTTTT

V gene: TRBV5-1
D gene: TRBD1
J gene: TRBJ2-5
clone size: .
CDR3 protein: CASSLGQGNGETQYF
CDR3 DNA: TGCGCCAGCAGCTTGGGACAGGGGAACGGAGAGACCCAGTACTTC

V gene: TRBV5-4
D gene: .
J gene: TRBJ2-2
clone size: few
CDR3 protein: CASSLNPFGTGELFF
CDR3 DNA: TGTGCCAGCAGCTTGAACCCTTTTGGTACCGGGGAGCTGTTTTTT

V gene: TRBV10-3
D gene: .
J gene: TRBJ1-2
clone size: .
CDR3 protein: CAISTVGDTYGYTF
CDR3 DNA: TGTGCCATCAGTACAGTAGGGGACACCTATGGCTACACCTTC

V gene: TRBV7-2
D gene: TRBD2
J gene: TRBJ2-7
clone size: many
CDR3 protein: CASSRGTSGRRVGREQYF
CDR3 DNA: TGTGCCAGCAGCCGAGGGACTAGCGGGAGAAGGGTGGGGCGCGAGCAGTACTTC

V gene: TRBV10-3
D gene: TRBD1
J gene: TRBJ1-1
clone size: .
CDR3 protein: CAISESQGLDEAFF
CDR3 DNA: TGTGCCATCAGTGAGTCACAGGGGCTAGACGAAGCTTTCTTT

V gene: TRBV10-3
D gene: .
J gene: TRBJ2-3
clone size: .
CDR3 protein: CAISGESVSTDTQYF
CDR3 DNA: TGTGCCATCAGTGGGGAGAGCGTTAGCACAGATACGCAGTATTTT

V gene: TRBV5-1
D gene: .
J gene: TRBJ2-3
clone size: few
CDR3 protein: CASSRLYASTDTQYF
CDR3 DNA: TGCGCCAGCAGCCGACTGTATGCTAGCACAGATACGCAGTATTTT

V gene: TRBV5-1
D gene: .
J gene: TRBJ1-5
clone size: .
CDR3 protein: CASSLGPLGNQPQHF
CDR3 DNA: TGCGCCAGCAGCTTGGGGCCGCTAGGCAATCAGCCCCAGCATTTT

V gene: TRBV27
D gene: .
J gene: TRBJ1-1
clone size: few
CDR3 protein: CASSSSGSTEAFF
CDR3 DNA: TGTGCCAGCAGTTCTTCAGGTTCCACTGAAGCTTTCTTT

V gene: TRBV5-1
D gene: .
J gene: TRBJ2-3
clone size: many
CDR3 protein: CASSWGQASTDTQYF
CDR3 DNA: TGCGCCAGCAGCTGGGGGCAGGCAAGCACAGATACGCAGTATTTT

V gene: TRBV29-1
D gene: .
J gene: TRBJ1-1
clone size: few
CDR3 protein: CSVFGDLIEAFF
CDR3 DNA: TGCAGCGTTTTTGGGGACTTAATTGAAGCTTTCTTT

V gene: TRBV7-3
D gene: .
J gene: TRBJ2-3
clone size: few
CDR3 protein: CASSSPDGDTQYF
CDR3 DNA: TGTGCCAGCAGCTCGCCCGACGGAGATACGCAGTATTTT

V gene: TRBV19
D gene: .
J gene: TRBJ1-1
clone size: few
CDR3 protein: CASSTAAAAEAFF
CDR3 DNA: TGTGCCAGTAGTACCGCGGCGGCGGCTGAAGCTTTCTTT

V gene: TRBV5-6
D gene: .
J gene: TRBJ2-2
clone size: few
CDR3 protein: CASSVVSPVSGELFF
CDR3 DNA: TGTGCCAGCAGCGTGGTCAGTCCGGTTTCCGGGGAGCTGTTTTTT

V gene: TRBV12-3/TRBV12-4
D gene: .
J gene: TRBJ1-1
clone size: many
CDR3 protein: CASNQMVLGTEAFF
CDR3 DNA: TGTGCCAGCAATCAGATGGTCCTGGGCACTGAAGCTTTCTTT

V gene: TRBV3-1
D gene: .
J gene: TRBJ1-5
clone size: .
CDR3 protein: CASSAEPFQPQHF
CDR3 DNA: TGTGCCAGCAGCGCGGAGCCATTCCAGCCCCAGCATTTT

V gene: TRBV12-3/TRBV12-4
D gene: .
J gene: TRBJ2-7
clone size: many
CDR3 protein: CASSSGHGGREQYF
CDR3 DNA: TGTGCCAGCAGTTCGGGACACGGAGGGAGAGAGCAGTACTTC

V gene: TRBV2
D gene: .
J gene: TRBJ1-2
clone size: .
CDR3 protein: CASISGFGYTF
CDR3 DNA: TGTGCCAGCATTTCGGGATTCGGCTACACCTTC

V gene: TRBV30
D gene: .
J gene: TRBJ1-6
clone size: .
CDR3 protein: CAWTGETYNSPLHF
CDR3 DNA: TGTGCCTGGACGGGGGAAACCTATAATTCACCCCTCCACTTT

V gene: TRBV6-1
D gene: .
J gene: TRBJ2-7
clone size: many
CDR3 protein: CASSEGLDSSYEQYF
CDR3 DNA: TGTGCCAGCAGTGAGGGGCTCGACAGCTCCTACGAGCAGTACTTC

V gene: TRBV7-8
D gene: .
J gene: TRBJ1-5
clone size: many
CDR3 protein: CASSLVPGTTIRAQHF
CDR3 DNA: TGTGCCAGCAGCCTAGTCCCCGGGACAACAATCAGGGCCCAGCATTTT

V gene: TRBV10-3
D gene: .
J gene: TRBJ2-3
clone size: few
CDR3 protein: CAISSSGPTTDTQYF
CDR3 DNA: TGTGCCATCAGTTCCTCGGGACCCACGACAGATACGCAGTATTTT

V gene: TRBV5-1
D gene: .
J gene: TRBJ2-2
clone size: .
CDR3 protein: CASSFTANTGELFF
CDR3 DNA: TGCGCCAGCAGCTTTACTGCTAACACCGGGGAGCTGTTTTTT

V gene: TRBV7-8
D gene: .
J gene: TRBJ1-3
clone size: many
CDR3 protein: CASSPRGGGNTIYF
CDR3 DNA: TGTGCCAGCAGTCCCCGGGGCGGAGGAAACACCATATATTTT

V gene: TRBV2
D gene: .
J gene: TRBJ2-1
clone size: .
CDR3 protein: CASRGNEQFF
CDR3 DNA: TGTGCCAGTAGGGGTAATGAGCAGTTCTTC

V gene: TRBV7-3
D gene: TRBD2
J gene: TRBJ2-1
clone size: .
CDR3 protein: CASSPQSGSRNEQFF
CDR3 DNA: TGTGCCAGCAGCCCGCAAAGCGGGAGCCGAAATGAGCAGTTCTTC